The table lists the clone carrying this TCR beta chain with a count of one. V dropped 2 bases and J dropped 6; count of bases not matched to a gene: 6. The CDR3 is made up of 15 amino acids. The germline V gene encodes CDR1 SGHTA and CDR2 FQGNSA. In the authors' workflow: Nucleated cell number was recorded as an estimate derived from reference gene primer amplification. Sequenced by immunoSEQ multiplex PCR; TCRdb stores in-frame clones only, minus some. Clone size and V and J calls were adopted from that table, with D and trimming inferred from the DNA. The sample lists tens of thousands of clones; about 90% were seen once. The source of the sample is a study of blood T cell repertoires in COVID-19. Study context: Sites in the United States, Italy and Spain provided acute and convalescent COVID-19 samples. PBMCs, B-cell-depleted T cells, or T cells were the source of the cDNA or gDNA that made up the material.

The sequence derives from a human donor in a cohort sampled during active COVID-19. Sequences were obtained from peripheral blood. The gene calls are TRBV7-2 and TRBJ1-2, with 10 bases identical to TRBD1. CDR3 region: CASSLLGTGVHGYTF. CDR3 nucleotides: TGTGCCAGCAGCTTATTGGGGACAGGGGTCCATGGCTACACCTTC.